What follows are 14 T cell receptor beta chains derived from one specimen sequenced in a study of blood T cell repertoires in COVID-19. Sequencing used immunoSEQ multiplex PCR; TCRdb keeps in-frame clones, though not all of them. The data hold tens of thousands of clones, with around 87% observed a single time. The sequencing input was peripheral blood. The receptor set was obtained from a man aged 50 to 60 with active COVID-19.

As for this clone: Other DNA sequences of this sample code for an identical CDR3. This sequence joins TRBV28 and TRBJ2-1; 11 bases align to TRBD2. Looked up from germline, CDR1 is MDHEN and CDR2 is SYDVKM. This CDR3 has 15 amino acids. The junction had 3 bases not matched to a gene; V was cut back by 2 bases and J by 6 bases. CDR3 sequence (DNA): TGTGCCAGCAGTTTACCGGGACTAGCGGTCAATGAGCAGTTCTTC. This sequence encodes CASSLPGLAVNEQFF.

The CDR3 nucleotides are TGCGCCAGCAGCCAACAACCGGGACAGAACACCGGGGAGCTGTTTTTT. This gives the protein CASSQQPGQNTGELFF. J is TRBJ2-2 and V is TRBV4-3; tentatively, D is TRBD1 (6 bases). The V end lost 2 bases, the J end lost 1 base, and 11 bases lay between the germline ends. The CDR3 consists of 16 residues. From germline, CDR1 is LGHNA and CDR2 YSLEER.

The gene calls are TRBV7-9 and TRBJ2-3, with TRBD2 matching over 9 bases. Germline CDR1 and CDR2: SEHNR and FQNEAQ (reference sequence). The junction had 0 bases not matched to a gene; V was cut back by 1 base and J by 1 base. The CDR3 has 15 amino acids. CDR3 sequence: CASSLVAGGTDTQYF. The CDR3 coding sequence is TGTGCCAGCAGCTTAGTAGCGGGGGGCACAGATACGCAGTATTTT.

The chain links TRBV18 to TRBJ2-1, with TRBD2 as a possible D gene (7 bases). The CDR3 has 16 residues. CDR1 is KGHSH, CDR2 LQKENI, per germline. Trimming cost V 4 bases and J 1 base, with 14 bases left between them. The CDR3 loop reads CASSRNGGASYNEQFF. The DNA for the CDR3 is TGTGCCAGCTCACGGAATGGGGGGGCTTCCTACAATGAGCAGTTCTTC.

CDR3 nucleotide sequence: TGCGCCAGCAGCCACCCCGGGACAGGAAACACTGAAGCTTTCTTT. Translating it yields CASSHPGTGNTEAFF. The J gene is TRBJ1-1, the V gene TRBV5-1; 8 nucleotides line up with TRBD1. The CDR3 is made up of 15 amino acids. Germline V lookup: CDR1 SGHRS, CDR2 YFSETQ. V gave up 4 bases and J gave up 2 bases; unmatched junction bases: 7.

The V and J genes are TRBV18 and TRBJ2-1; D unclear. The V end was cut by 2 bases, the J end by 4 bases, with 6 bases between. Germline lookup yields CDR1 KGHSH and CDR2 LQKENI. The CDR3 spans 13 residues. DNA for the CDR3: TGTGCCAGCTCACCATCCACATACAATGAGCAGTTCTTC. Protein: CASSPSTYNEQFF.

The chain joins TRBV25-1 to TRBJ2-7; D ambiguous. This CDR3 has 15 amino acids. CDR1 is MGHDK, CDR2 SYGVNS, per germline. V shed 1 base and J shed 3 bases, with 13 bases lying between them. The CDR3 protein is CASSESRLASYEQYF. In DNA, the CDR3 is TGTGCCAGCAGTGAATCACGGCTGGCTAGCTACGAGCAGTACTTC.

The genes are TRBV11-2 and TRBJ1-1; maybe TRBD1 (5 bases). Germline V gives CDR1 SGHAT, CDR2 FQNNGV. The CDR3 totals 16 residues. Trimming removed 5 bases at V and 0 bases at J, with 16 bases between. The CDR3: CASSPQWGVMNTEAFF. CDR3 nucleotide sequence: TGTGCCAGCAGCCCCCAATGGGGGGTGATGAACACTGAAGCTTTCTTT.

The chain employs TRBV2 and TRBJ2-6; D is undetermined. CDR3 length: 16 amino acids. Looked up from germline, CDR1 is SNHLY and CDR2 is FYNNEI. V was cut by 3 bases and J by 2 bases, with 11 bases left in between. CDR3 nucleotides: TGTGCCAGCAGTGATGTACGGCAGGCTGGGGCCAACGTCCTGACTTTC. Translating it yields CASSDVRQAGANVLTF.

The chain couples TRBV27 to TRBJ2-1; tentatively, D is TRBD2 (6 bases). This CDR3 contains 12 residues. Trimming took 5 bases from V and 9 from J, leaving 11 bases between them. Looked up from germline, CDR1 is MNHEY and CDR2 is SMNVEV (reference sequence). The CDR3 is CASSPGLAEQFF. CDR3 nucleotide sequence: TGTGCCAGCAGTCCGGGACTCGCTGAGCAGTTCTTC.

V and J are TRBV6-1 and TRBJ1-1; the match to TRBD1 covers 7 bases. CDR1 MNHNS and CDR2 SASEGT come from the germline V gene. The CDR3 length is 12 residues. The trim removed 1 base at V and 11 bases at J, leaving 4 bases unmatched. CDR3 in amino acids: CASSEGPTGAFF. The CDR3 nucleotides read TGTGCCAGCAGTGAAGGCCCGACAGGGGCTTTCTTT.

V and J are TRBV5-1 and TRBJ1-2; D is possibly TRBD1 (5 bases). This CDR3 has 15 amino acids. The germline V and J ends were trimmed by 1 base and 2 bases, with 12 bases remaining between them. Germline-derived CDR1 and CDR2 are SGHRS and YFSETQ. The CDR3 reads CASSLSGILNYGYTF. In DNA form, the CDR3 reads TGCGCCAGCAGCTTGTCAGGGATACTGAACTATGGCTACACCTTC.

This clone has only a few counts. The V gene is TRBV19, the J gene TRBJ1-5; no firm D call. The CDR3 sequence is 12 residues long. Trimming left V 8 bases short and J 2 bases short, with 7 bases between. Germline CDR1 LNHDA, CDR2 SQIVND (reference sequence). The CDR3 protein is CASAEGNQPQHF. The DNA of the CDR3 is TGTGCCAGTGCAGAGGGCAATCAGCCCCAGCATTTT.

The chain employs TRBV5-6 and TRBJ1-6, with a possible D match to TRBD1 (5 bases). V lost 0 bases and J lost 5, with 15 bases in between. The CDR3 totals 17 residues. Germline V CDR1 and CDR2: SGHDT, YYEEEE. CDR3 protein: CASSLGGGRDNNSPLHF. The CDR3 nucleotides are TGTGCCAGCAGCTTGGGGGGCGGAAGGGATAATAATTCACCCCTCCACTTT.